One T cell receptor (beta chain) is described in this entry. The data were taken from a study of blood T cell repertoires in COVID-19. Study-wide context: Spain, Italy and the United States supplied samples that represented acute and convalescent COVID-19. In each case, the material was cDNA or gDNA derived from T cells, B-cell-depleted T cells, or PBMCs.

Study processing details: The authors estimated nucleated cell counts from reference gene primer amplification. Profiled with immunoSEQ multiplex PCR; TCRdb holds only in-frame clones, not every one. V and J calls plus clone size are reproduced from that table; the DNA served to infer D and trimming. Here the sample spans around 230,000 clones, around 86% being singletons. The source material was peripheral blood. The sequence was obtained from a woman in her fifties or sixties with active or convalescent COVID-19.

Written as DNA, the CDR3 is TGCGCCAGCAGCCTCGGGATAGTAAGGACTGGGGCCAACGTCCTGACTTTC. Translating gives CASSLGIVRTGANVLTF. The rearrangement joins TRBV5-1 to TRBJ2-6; D perhaps matches TRBD2 (5 bases). The V end was cut by 4 bases, the J end by 2 bases, with 16 bases between. The germline gives CDR1 SGHRS, CDR2 YFSETQ. This CDR3 has 17 residues.